These 17 T cell receptor beta chains originate from one sample sequenced in a study of blood T cell repertoires in COVID-19 (dated by TCRdb to the early 2020s). Library preparation used the immunoSEQ multiplex PCR assay. The clones in this table, taken by TCRdb from immuneACCESS, are in-frame only. Not every clone is retained; where verified, under half of the shortfall comes from an unresolved V gene, and the cause of the rest is unknown. The table for this sample lists 95,000 to 110,000 clones; 85% to 90% of them were counted only once. The ten largest clones take up roughly 5% of the sample. Sequencing input: peripheral blood. The receptors here all came from a human donor in a cohort sampled during active COVID-19.

The V gene is TRBV6-5, the J gene TRBJ1-2; TRBD1 matches at 7 bases. The CDR3 is made up of 13 amino acids. The ends lost 6 bases at V and 3 bases at J; junction bases unmatched: 4. Germline loops: CDR1 MNHEY, CDR2 SVGAGI. The CDR3 here is CASRTGTDYGYTF. The CDR3 DNA reads as TGTGCCAGCAGAACTGGGACAGACTATGGCTACACCTTC.

The count of this clone is one. The chain uses TRBV4-2 and TRBJ1-4; TRBD1 is a possible D gene (5 bases). CDR3 length: 14 residues. Per germline, CDR1 LGHNA and CDR2 YNFKEQ. Trimming removed 4 bases at V and 6 bases at J, with 12 bases between. CDR3 nucleotide sequence: TGTGCCAGCAGCCGGGGGGAAACCGATGAAAAACTGTTTTTT. Its translation: CASSRGETDEKLFF.

The V call is TRBV27, the J call TRBJ2-2, with 9 positions matching TRBD2. This CDR3 spans 15 amino acids. V was pared by 5 bases and J by 6 bases, with 7 bases of the junction left unmatched. Germline lookup yields CDR1 MNHEY and CDR2 SMNVEV (reference sequence). CDR3 bases: TGTGCCAGCAGTGGTCTGCGGGGGGGCTCCGGGGAGCTGTTTTTT. Amino acid sequence: CASSGLRGGSGELFF.

The chain recombines TRBV19 with TRBJ2-3, with D unresolved. The CDR3 is 15 amino acids. V was shortened by 5 bases and J by 2 bases, with 14 bases between the two germline ends. The germline V gene has CDR1 LNHDA and CDR2 SQIVND (reference sequence). CDR3 sequence: CASSGRPYFTDTQYF. The CDR3 region has the DNA TGTGCCAGTAGTGGTCGTCCTTACTTCACAGATACGCAGTATTTT.

J is TRBJ1-2 and V is TRBV7-3; D unclear. This CDR3 is 13 amino acids long. Germline V gene sequence: CDR1 SGHTA, CDR2 FQGTGA. Trimming removed 2 bases at V and 2 bases at J, with 6 bases between. CDR3 DNA sequence: TGTGCCAGCAGCTTAGGGCAGAACTATGGCTACACCTTC. It encodes CASSLGQNYGYTF.

This chain uses TRBV5-1 with TRBJ1-1; a weak D match, TRBD1 (6 bases). The CDR3 spans 13 residues. The V end was cut by 7 bases, the J end by 1 base, with 11 bases between. Germline V gene sequence: CDR1 SGHRS, CDR2 YFSETQ. This CDR3 reads CASVGHSNTEAFF. CDR3 bases: TGCGCCAGCGTGGGACACTCGAACACTGAAGCTTTCTTT.

The V call is TRBV5-5, the J call TRBJ1-3, with 11 nucleotides matching TRBD1. The CDR3 is 17 residues long. The J segment lost 0 bases and the V segment lost 4 bases, leaving 6 bases of the junction unmatched. Germline CDR1 SGHKS, CDR2 YYEKEE (reference sequence). The CDR3 reads CASSQGTGGYSGNTIYF. As DNA, the CDR3 is TGTGCCAGCAGCCAAGGGACAGGGGGTTACTCTGGAAACACCATATATTTT.

This clone turned up a few times. The chain recombines TRBV18 with TRBJ1-2, with a tentative D call TRBD1 (6 bases). V lost 8 bases and J lost 0, with 10 bases in between. Germline V gene sequence: CDR1 KGHSH, CDR2 LQKENI. The CDR3 has 13 residues. The CDR3 nucleotides are TGTGCCAGCGGAGACAGGACTAACTATGGCTACACCTTC. Translated: CASGDRTNYGYTF.

This chain connects TRBV19 to TRBJ1-5, with 9 positions matching TRBD1. Germline trimming cut 3 bases from V and 7 bases from J; bases unmatched to any gene: 7. There are 15 residues in the CDR3. Germline assignment: CDR1 LNHDA and CDR2 SQIVND (reference sequence). CDR3 sequence (DNA): TGTGCCAGTAGTATTCCGGGACAGGGACAACAGCCCCAGCATTTT. Translated, it gives CASSIPGQGQQPQHF.

This chain joins TRBV4-1 and TRBJ2-7; 12 nucleotides line up with TRBD2. The CDR3 is made up of 18 amino acids. J lost 0 bases, V lost 3 bases, and 9 bases had no gene match. Per germline, CDR1 MGHRA and CDR2 YSYEKL. The CDR3 nucleotides read TGCGCCAGCAGCCATTATCTAGCGGGAGGGCCGGGCTCCTACGAGCAGTACTTC. The encoded protein is CASSHYLAGGPGSYEQYF.

This chain uses TRBV28 with TRBJ1-2; D not certain. Germline V lookup: CDR1 MDHEN, CDR2 SYDVKM. This CDR3 is built from 15 residues. The ends were cut back, 1 base at V and 5 bases at J, with 14 bases in the middle. The CDR3 sequence: CASSLSTGFFYGYTF. DNA for the CDR3: TGTGCCAGCAGTTTATCTACGGGTTTTTTTTATGGCTACACCTTC.

J is TRBJ2-1 and V is TRBV9, with D possibly TRBD2 on 6 matching bases. The V end was cut by 4 bases, the J end by 6 bases, with 14 bases between. The CDR3 is 14 amino acids. Germline CDR1 and CDR2: SGDLS and YYNGEE. In DNA, the CDR3 is TGTGCCAGCAGCCTATACTCGGGAGCCAATGAGCAGTTCTTC. Amino acid sequence: CASSLYSGANEQFF.

J is TRBJ1-2 and V is TRBV7-9; tentatively, D is TRBD1 (6 bases). Germline assignment: CDR1 SEHNR and CDR2 FQNEAQ (reference sequence). The CDR3 has 14 residues. With 6 bases removed from V and 4 bases from J, the gap between germline ends came to 15 bases. DNA of the CDR3: TGTGCCAGCAGTCAAGCAGGGGACGTCTATGGCTACACCTTC. It is translated as CASSQAGDVYGYTF.

V is TRBV7-3 and J is TRBJ2-1; 10 bases are a match to TRBD2. The CDR3 is 15 amino acids. V shed 1 base, J shed 7 bases, and the junction held 4 bases outside the gene matches. Germline V gene data show CDR1 as SGHTA and CDR2 as FQGTGA. The CDR3 nucleotides read TGTGCCAGCAGCTTAAAAGCGGGAGGGCTAAATGAGCAGTTCTTC. Its protein is CASSLKAGGLNEQFF.

The chain links TRBV3-1 (or the pseudogene TRBV3-2) to TRBJ1-3; no firm D call. V lost 2 bases and J lost 7, with 15 bases in between. Per the germline V gene, CDR1 is LGHDT and CDR2 is YNNKEL (reference sequence). The CDR3 has 15 amino acids. The DNA for the CDR3 is TGTGCCAGCAGCCAATATGAGGCCCCGGGGAACACCATATATTTT. As protein: CASSQYEAPGNTIYF.

The J gene is TRBJ1-6, the V gene TRBV19; D unclear. V lost 5 bases and J 4 bases, leaving 9 bases between the germline ends. CDR3 length: 14 amino acids. The germline CDR1 and CDR2 sequences are LNHDA and SQIVND (reference sequence). The CDR3 loop is CASSPREYNSPLHF. The CDR3 nucleotides are TGTGCCAGTAGTCCCCGGGAGTATAATTCACCCCTCCACTTT.

The chain recombines TRBV9 with TRBJ1-3, with 8 bases matching TRBD1. The germline V gene encodes CDR1 SGDLS and CDR2 YYNGEE. CDR3 size: 17 residues. J lost 3 bases, V lost 0 bases, and 8 bases had no gene match. Written as DNA, the CDR3 is TGTGCCAGCAGCGTAGAAACAGGGGGGACTTATGGAAACACCATATATTTT. Encoded protein: CASSVETGGTYGNTIYF.